One T cell receptor (beta chain) is described in this entry. Its specificity is unknown. Sequencing was performed with immunoSEQ multiplex PCR; in TCRdb, only in-frame clones are kept and a portion is missing. The sample records 440,000 or so clones, about nine tenths being singletons. CDR1 is WNHNN and CDR2 is SYGVQD in the germline V gene (reference sequence). CDR3 size: 14 residues. Trimming took 5 bases from V and 4 from J; bases not matched to a gene: 3. Stated treatment: some 19 received Ad26.COV2.S at low or high dose, single or two shots; 5 received placebo; per-sample allocation not given. Sampling occurred on day 63 after the first vaccine or placebo injection. Aged 18-55 years, donor was enrolled in Boston in 2020. Immunization relied on an Ad26 vector, which expressed Wuhan-strain SARS-CoV-2 spike. This specimen comes from a study of Ad26.COV2.S vaccination and SARS-CoV-2 variants. Study context: Intramuscular Ad26.COV2.S doses were given once or twice, 56 days apart.

Broader study findings: Recipients given vaccine exceeded placebo recipients in spike-specific TCR breadth.

This TCR was recovered from a person aged 18-65 years who received the Ad26.COV2.S COVID-19 vaccine or a placebo. The sequenced sample was peripheral blood, obtained in a trial of Ad26.COV2.S vaccine versus placebo. The chain carries TRBV10-1 and TRBJ2-2; 8 bases are a match to TRBD1. CDR3 nucleotide sequence: TGCGCCAGCAGTAGGACAGGGAGCACCGGGGAGCTGTTTTTT. It encodes CASSRTGSTGELFF.